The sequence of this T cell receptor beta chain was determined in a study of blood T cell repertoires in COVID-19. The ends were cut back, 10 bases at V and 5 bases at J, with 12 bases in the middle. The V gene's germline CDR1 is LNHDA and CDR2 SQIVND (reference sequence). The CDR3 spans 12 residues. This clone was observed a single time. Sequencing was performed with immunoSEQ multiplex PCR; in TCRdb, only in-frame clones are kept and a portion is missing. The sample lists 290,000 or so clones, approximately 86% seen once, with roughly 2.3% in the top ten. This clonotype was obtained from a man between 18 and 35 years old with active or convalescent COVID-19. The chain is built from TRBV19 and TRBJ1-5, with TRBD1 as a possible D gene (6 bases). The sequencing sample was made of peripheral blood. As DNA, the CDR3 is TGTGCCACCCAGGGGCAAGATCAGCCCCAGCATTTT. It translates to CATQGQDQPQHF.